These 25 T cell receptor beta chains were all obtained from the same sample, sequenced in a study of T cell changes during pregnancy in multiple sclerosis. Method: immunoSEQ multiplex PCR; TCRdb's copy keeps in-frame clones and lacks some. The sample shows 65,000 to 70,000 clones, about nine tenths of them seen only once. Sequenced material: peripheral blood, taken in the first trimester of pregnancy. Receptors were obtained from a female donor with multiple sclerosis, enrolled in a pregnancy study.

This chain uses TRBV7-9 with TRBJ1-2; a possible D gene is TRBD1 (5 bases). The germline V gene has CDR1 SEHNR and CDR2 FQNEAQ (reference sequence). With 1 base removed from V and 8 bases from J, the gap between germline ends came to 14 bases. The CDR3 is 14 amino acids. The CDR3 loop reads CASSLGGGAGGYTF. The CDR3 DNA follows: TGTGCCAGCAGCTTAGGAGGTGGGGCAGGAGGCTACACCTTC. Using reference TRBV7-9 and TRBJ1-2 for the parts outside the CDR3, the full variable domain is DTGVSQNPRHKITKRGQNVTFRCDPISEHNRLYWYRQTLGQGPEFLTYFQNEAQLEKSRLLSDRFSAERPKGSFSTLEIQRTEQGDSAMYLCASSLGGGAGGYTFGSGTRLTVV.

V gene TRBV6-5 combines with J gene TRBJ2-1; 10 nucleotides line up with TRBD2. Germline CDR1 is MNHEY and CDR2 is SVGAGI. The CDR3 is 15 residues long. V lost 6 bases, J lost 4 bases, and 6 bases stayed unmatched. The CDR3 reads CASSRLAGGYNEQFF. As DNA, the CDR3 is TGTGCCAGCAGCCGATTAGCGGGGGGTTACAATGAGCAGTTCTTC.

The chain links TRBV28 to TRBJ1-1; 8 nucleotides line up with TRBD1. The CDR3 covers 14 residues. CDR1 is MDHEN and CDR2 is SYDVKM in the germline V gene. V lost 3 bases to trimming and J lost 3 bases; unmatched junction nucleotides: 3. The CDR3 DNA sequence: TGTGCCAGCAGTTTGGGCAGGGGGCACACTGAAGCTTTCTTT. This sequence encodes CASSLGRGHTEAFF.

This clone was detected only a few times. This chain uses TRBV2 with TRBJ2-5; D gene ambiguous. The CDR3 covers 12 residues. V shed 5 bases and J shed 5 bases, with 9 bases lying between them. The germline gives CDR1 SNHLY, CDR2 FYNNEI. The CDR3 loop reads CASSLIMETQYF. In nucleotides, the CDR3 is TGTGCCAGCAGTCTAATCATGGAGACCCAGTACTTC.

The CDR3 DNA reads TGTGCCAGCAGCCCTCCCGGACAGGGAATGTCACCCCTCCACTTT. Translation gives CASSPPGQGMSPLHF. V gene TRBV7-9 combines with J gene TRBJ1-6, with TRBD1 matching over 8 bases. The trim removed 5 bases at V and 10 bases at J, leaving 10 bases unmatched. The germline CDR1 and CDR2 sequences are SEHNR and FQNEAQ (reference sequence). The CDR3 loop spans 15 amino acids.

The V gene is TRBV7-9, the J gene TRBJ2-3; D gene unclear. The CDR3 is 16 residues long. Per germline, CDR1 SEHNR and CDR2 FQNEAQ (reference sequence). Trimming left V 5 bases short and J 0 bases short, with 15 bases between. The CDR3 loop reads CASSQSRLTSTDTQYF. The CDR3 DNA is TGTGCCAGCAGCCAGTCTAGACTTACTAGCACAGATACGCAGTATTTT.

The gene calls are TRBV6-5 and TRBJ2-5, with D possibly being TRBD2 (6 bases). The V gene's germline CDR1 is MNHEY and CDR2 SVGAGI. The CDR3 loop spans 13 amino acids. The germline V and J ends were trimmed by 6 bases and 2 bases, with 10 bases remaining between them. Written as DNA, the CDR3 is TGTGCCAGCAGCAGACTAGATCAAGAGACCCAGTACTTC. It is translated as CASSRLDQETQYF.

A note on this clone: Likely a read error: the CDR3 ends without its conserved phenylalanine or tryptophan. It is unclear where the CDR3 begins or ends on the DNA, so no DNA is shown, and the CDR3 is as TCRdb lists it. The J gene is TRBJ1-2, the V gene TRBV20-1. The germline gives CDR1 DFQATT, CDR2 SNEGSKA (reference sequence). 11 amino acids form the CDR3, both terminal residues included. The chain's CDR3 is CSARSVRRSKV.

This chain joins TRBV2 and TRBJ2-5; 12 nucleotides match TRBD2. The CDR3 runs to 15 residues. V trimming: 8 bases; J trimming: 1 base; junction bases outside the gene matches: 5. Germline V lookup: CDR1 SNHLY, CDR2 FYNNEI. This CDR3 is CASQTSGGPQETQYF. The DNA for the CDR3 is TGTGCCAGCCAGACTAGCGGGGGCCCCCAAGAGACCCAGTACTTC.

This sequence joins TRBV6-5 and TRBJ1-5, with D possibly being TRBD1 (6 bases). The V end lost 7 bases, the J end lost 2 bases, and 12 bases lay between the germline ends. The CDR3 sequence is 14 residues long. Germline V lookup: CDR1 MNHEY, CDR2 SVGAGI. The CDR3 DNA reads TGTGCCAGCAAATCAGGGGCGGGCAATCAGCCCCAGCATTTT. Its translation: CASKSGAGNQPQHF.

The chain uses TRBV6-4 and TRBJ2-3; 7 bases map to TRBD2. This CDR3 spans 13 amino acids. The junction had 3 bases not matched to a gene; V was cut back by 6 bases and J by 3 bases. Looked up from germline, CDR1 is MRHNA and CDR2 is SNTAGT. DNA of the CDR3: TGTGCCAGCAGCGCGGGGGAGACAGATACGCAGTATTTT. Translating gives CASSAGETDTQYF.

CDR3 residues: CASSIGVRHSGNTIYF. For the CDR3, the DNA is TGTGCCAGTAGTATAGGCGTGAGACACTCTGGAAACACCATATATTTT. This chain joins TRBV19 and TRBJ1-3; no firm D call. Trimming removed 1 base from V and 0 bases from J, with 10 bases in between. This CDR3 has 16 amino acids. Germline loops: CDR1 LNHDA, CDR2 SQIVND (reference sequence).

V is TRBV11-3 and J is TRBJ1-1; perhaps TRBD1 as D (6 bases). The CDR3 spans 13 residues. Per germline, CDR1 SGHNT and CDR2 YENEEA. Trimming pared 8 bases from V and 2 bases from J, leaving 12 bases between. In DNA, the CDR3 is TGTGCCAGCTCCCGGGACATAAACACTGAAGCTTTCTTT. It specifies CASSRDINTEAFF.

The chain recombines TRBV30 with TRBJ2-2, with TRBD1 matching 7 bases. Unmatched junction bases numbered 2, after V lost 3 bases and J lost 4 bases. Germline CDR1 and CDR2: GTSNPN and SVGIG (reference sequence). This CDR3 has 13 residues. CDR3 bases: TGTGCCTGGAGGGGACAGACCACCGGGGAGCTGTTTTTT. This gives the protein CAWRGQTTGELFF. Using reference TRBV30 and TRBJ2-2 for the parts outside the CDR3, the full variable domain is SQTIHQWPATLVQPVGSPLSLECTVEGTSNPNLYWYRQAAGRGLQLLFYSVGIGQISSEVPQNLSASRPQDRQFILSSKKLLLSDSGFYLCAWRGQTTGELFFGEGSRLTVL.

The J gene is TRBJ1-6, the V gene TRBV28; a weak D match, TRBD1 (5 bases). Deletions cut 3 bases from V and 10 bases from J, with 10 bases between. CDR1 is MDHEN and CDR2 is SYDVKM in the germline V gene. The CDR3 has 13 residues. The CDR3 DNA is TGTGCCAGCAGTTTTGGGTGGGGCTCACCCCTCCACTTT. This codes for CASSFGWGSPLHF.

The chain joins TRBV5-6 to TRBJ2-1; D may be TRBD2 (5 bases). Trimming cost V 0 bases and J 0 bases, with 10 bases left between them. Germline CDR1 SGHDT, CDR2 YYEEEE. The CDR3 spans 16 residues. The CDR3 here is CASSLVWRSSYNEQFF. Here the CDR3 DNA reads TGTGCCAGCAGCTTGGTGTGGAGGAGCTCCTACAATGAGCAGTTCTTC.

V and J are TRBV28 and TRBJ1-5, with D tentatively TRBD1 (5 bases). The CDR3 contains 16 residues. Per the germline V gene, CDR1 is MDHEN and CDR2 is SYDVKM. V lost 8 bases and J 0 bases, leaving 17 bases between the germline ends. CDR3 sequence: CASAQGGIISNQPQHF. The CDR3, as DNA: TGTGCCAGCGCGCAGGGTGGGATCATTAGCAATCAGCCCCAGCATTTT.

This chain connects TRBV10-3 to TRBJ1-4; possibly TRBD1 for D (6 bases). Germline-derived CDR1 and CDR2 are ENHRY and SYGVKD. Trimming stripped 2 bases from V and 2 bases from J, with 12 bases between. The CDR3 spans 16 residues. CDR3 DNA: TGTGCCATCAGTGAGAGTACAGGGCTGACTAATGAAAAACTGTTTTTT. The encoded protein is CAISESTGLTNEKLFF.

This sequence joins TRBV18 and TRBJ1-3, with TRBD1 matching over 7 bases. The V and J ends lost 3 bases and 4 bases, in that order; junction bases with no gene match: 12. The CDR3 totals 17 residues. CDR1 and CDR2 (germline): KGHSH, LQKENI. The CDR3 nucleotides read TGTGCCAGCTCACCTCTCCCGGGGGACAGAGCGGGAAACACCATATATTTT. Amino acid sequence: CASSPLPGDRAGNTIYF.

This chain uses TRBV5-8 with TRBJ2-3, with 8 positions matching TRBD2. V dropped 5 bases and J dropped 4; count of bases not matched to a gene: 12. Germline values: CDR1 SGHTS, CDR2 YDEGEE. The CDR3 length is 16 residues. CDR3: CASRLGGGSVPDTQYF. For the CDR3, the DNA is TGTGCCAGCAGACTCGGGGGGGGTAGTGTTCCAGATACGCAGTATTTT.

This rearrangement joins TRBV28 to TRBJ2-7; 8 bases agree with TRBD2. This CDR3 is 16 amino acids long. The V and J ends lost 5 bases and 2 bases, in that order; junction bases with no gene match: 11. The germline V gene has CDR1 MDHEN and CDR2 SYDVKM. CDR3: CASSAPGGQGPYEQYF. The CDR3 DNA is TGTGCCAGCAGTGCCCCGGGGGGGCAGGGACCCTACGAGCAGTACTTC.

The chain has TRBV19 and TRBJ2-7, with 7 bases that match TRBD1. Germline CDR1 is LNHDA and CDR2 is SQIVND (reference sequence). V trimming: 5 bases; J trimming: 2 bases; junction bases outside the gene matches: 6. The CDR3 sequence is 14 residues long. The CDR3 DNA sequence: TGTGCCAGTAGTGATCCGGGACAGACCTACGAGCAGTACTTC. It encodes CASSDPGQTYEQYF.

In its sample, this clone was seen many times. V usage is TRBV7-2 and J usage is TRBJ1-6; D is unclear. The germline V gene encodes CDR1 SGHTA and CDR2 FQGNSA. The CDR3 sequence is 16 residues long. Trimming shortened V by 6 bases and J by 3 bases, and 15 bases separated the two germline ends. In nucleotides, the CDR3 is TGTGCCAGCAGTTTCCCGAGCGCAATCTATAATTCACCCCTCCACTTT. This codes for CASSFPSAIYNSPLHF.

This clone showed up just once. The gene calls are TRBV7-6 and TRBJ1-6; 8 bases line up with TRBD1. The germline V gene has CDR1 SGHVS and CDR2 FNYEAQ. The junction had 5 bases not matched to a gene; V was cut back by 2 bases and J by 5 bases. The CDR3 extends over 16 amino acids. CDR3 DNA sequence: TGTGCCAGCAGCTTAAGGACAGGGAGGGATAATTCACCCCTCCACTTT. Translating it yields CASSLRTGRDNSPLHF. Full variable domain (missing parts from reference TRBV7-6 and TRBJ1-6): GAGVSQSPRYKVTKRGQDVALRCDPISGHVSLYWYRQALGQGPEFLTYFNYEAQQDKSGLPNDRFSAERPEGSISTLTIQRTEQRDSAMYRCASSLRTGRDNSPLHFGNGTRLTVT.

The sample holds one count of this clone. Mismatch with germline at one junction end may stem from a read error. The genes are TRBV28 and TRBJ1-5, with unresolved D. Germline V gene sequence: CDR1 MDHEN, CDR2 SYDVKM. The CDR3 extends over 12 amino acids. The CDR3 coding sequence is TGTGCCAGCAGTTATAGCGATCAGCCCCAGCATTTT. Protein product: CASSYSDQPQHF.